These T cell receptor beta chains were read from a single sample in a study of blood T cell repertoires in COVID-19. The repertoire was sequenced with immunoSEQ multiplex PCR; TCRdb's copy has only in-frame clones and lacks some. Of 140,000 or so clones listed, around 90% are singletons. The specimen was peripheral blood. The receptors stem from a human donor in a cohort sampled during active COVID-19. CDR3s include the opening cysteine and the closing phenylalanine or tryptophan. The D gene is left open where the match is weak. Not all rows give a size; the values are once, few, many and, for expanded clones, a class.

.,TRBV10-1,TRBJ2-7,.,CASTLAGHSLKSHEQYF,TGCGCCAGCACCCTTGCAGGACACAGCCTAAAATCCCACGAGCAGTACTTC
.,TRBV2,TRBJ1-2,.,CASSEAKDSRWDGYTF,TGTGCCAGCAGTGAAGCCAAGGACAGCCGCTGGGATGGCTACACCTTC
.,TRBV7-9,TRBJ1-2,.,CASSLEGELGGYTF,TGTGCCAGCAGCCTCGAGGGGGAACTAGGTGGCTACACCTTC
TRBD2,TRBV7-3,TRBJ2-6,.,CASSLTGGSGANVLTF,TGTGCCAGCAGCTTAACGGGAGGGTCTGGGGCCAACGTCCTGACTTTC
.,TRBV29-1,TRBJ1-1,.,CSVGAWMNTEAFF,TGCAGCGTTGGGGCTTGGATGAACACTGAAGCTTTCTTT
.,TRBV6-1,TRBJ2-7,once,CASSEGQTYEQYF,TGTGCCAGCAGTGAAGGGCAGACCTACGAGCAGTACTTC
.,TRBV28,TRBJ1-5,.,CASSGGEGNQPQHF,TGTGCCAGCAGTGGAGGTGAGGGCAATCAGCCCCAGCATTTT
.,TRBV5-1,TRBJ2-5,.,CASSLGSTPPETQYF,TGCGCCAGCAGCTTGGGTAGTACCCCCCCGGAGACCCAGTACTTC
TRBD1,TRBV14,TRBJ2-7,many,CASATGSYEQYF,TGTGCCAGCGCGACAGGGTCCTACGAGCAGTACTTC
TRBD1,TRBV28,TRBJ2-7,.,CASSSPGGPISYEQYF,TGTGCCAGCAGTTCCCCAGGGGGCCCCATCTCCTACGAGCAGTACTTC
TRBD2,TRBV7-3,TRBJ2-5,.,CASSLGGGQETQYF,TGTGCCAGCAGCCTTGGGGGGGGCCAAGAGACCCAGTACTTC
TRBD2,TRBV5-1,TRBJ2-3,many,CASSLTSGAPSTDTQYF,TGCGCCAGCAGCTTGACTAGCGGGGCCCCTAGCACAGATACGCAGTATTTT
.,TRBV9,TRBJ1-4,.,CASSEDTNEKLFF,TGTGCCAGCAGTGAAGACACAAATGAAAAACTGTTTTTT
.,TRBV6-2/TRBV6-3,TRBJ1-5,.,CASSLGTSDAQPQHF,TGTGCCAGCAGCCTCGGGACTTCGGACGCTCAGCCCCAGCATTTT
.,TRBV6-1,TRBJ2-2,.,CASSDRDIPNTGELFF,TGTGCCAGCAGTGACCGGGACATTCCGAACACCGGGGAGCTGTTTTTT
TRBD1,TRBV6-6,TRBJ2-7,.,CASSLGQGRGEQYF,TGTGCCAGCAGCCTAGGACAGGGAAGGGGCGAGCAGTACTTC
.,TRBV28,TRBJ2-3,.,CASSLLTGTDTQYF,TGTGCCAGCAGTCTCTTGACAGGCACAGATACGCAGTATTTT
.,TRBV29-1,TRBJ1-1,.,CSVDRTSNTEAFF,TGCAGCGTTGACAGAACGTCGAACACTGAAGCTTTCTTT
.,TRBV9,TRBJ2-7,.,CASSPHRDSLYEQYF,TGTGCCAGCAGCCCCCACCGGGACTCTCTCTACGAGCAGTACTTC
TRBD1,TRBV28,TRBJ1-2,.,CASSLWAGGGGYTF,TGTGCCAGCAGTCTCTGGGCAGGGGGTGGTGGCTACACCTTC
.,TRBV28,TRBJ2-3,.,CASSSPGSGEGDTQYF,TGTGCCAGCAGTTCGCCGGGTAGCGGTGAGGGAGATACGCAGTATTTT
TRBD2,TRBV11-3,TRBJ2-2,.,CASSQGRGRAYAGELFF,TGTGCCAGCAGCCAGGGAAGAGGGAGGGCCTACGCCGGGGAGCTGTTTTTT
TRBD1,TRBV10-3,TRBJ1-1,.,CAISPGTGMNTEAFF,TGTGCCATCAGTCCCGGGACAGGGATGAACACTGAAGCTTTCTTT
.,TRBV7-9,TRBJ1-3,once,CASSFQGGDGTIYF,TGTGCCAGCAGCTTTCAGGGCGGAGATGGCACCATATATTTT
.,TRBV4-1,TRBJ2-2,.,CASSQEGGSLGGELFF,TGCGCCAGCAGCCAAGAGGGCGGGTCTCTGGGTGGGGAGCTGTTTTTT
TRBD2,TRBV2,TRBJ2-7,.,CASSFSGTTYEQYF,TGTGCCAGCAGCTTTAGCGGGACTACCTACGAGCAGTACTTC
.,TRBV5-1,TRBJ2-1,once,CASSLILASNEQFF,TGCGCCAGCAGCTTGATACTAGCATCCAATGAGCAGTTCTTC
TRBD1,TRBV6-5,TRBJ2-2,once,CASTDRGRTGELFF,TGTGCCAGCACCGACAGGGGCCGCACCGGGGAGCTGTTTTTT
.,TRBV28,TRBJ2-5,once,CASSFGGQETQYF,TGTGCCAGCAGTTTCGGGGGCCAAGAGACCCAGTACTTC
.,TRBV7-2,TRBJ2-3,.,CASSLGAGRGRTDTQYF,TGTGCCAGCAGCTTAGGGGCGGGGCGGGGCCGCACAGATACGCAGTATTTT